The 6 T cell receptor beta chains reported below all come from one sample, sequenced in a study of molecular identifiers for immune sequencing clone quantification. TCRdb analysed the PCR reads with MiXCR anew, one entry per CDR3 protein. The table lists 100,000 or so distinct CDR3 sequences, around a third of them singletons. Sequenced sample: naive CD8+ T cells from blood, with Jurkat cell RNA spiked in. Subset specified: FACS-sorted CD8+CD4-CCR7+CD45RA+ naive T cells. Receptors originate from a human donor in good health. Some libraries in this study had Jurkat cell RNA spiked in.

This clonotype has more than one count but fewer than ten. The CDR3 region is CASSFDLAGELFF. The CDR3 DNA sequence: TGCGCCAGCAGCTTTGATTTGGCCGGGGAGCTGTTTTTT. The rearrangement joins TRBV5-1 to TRBJ2-2, with D unresolved. Between the trimmed V and J ends, which lost 2 bases and 6 bases, there was a span of 8 bases. The CDR3 runs to 13 residues. Germline CDR1 and CDR2: SGHRS and YFSETQ.

This rearrangement joins TRBV19 to TRBJ2-7, with 7 bases matching TRBD2. Germline-derived CDR1 and CDR2 are LNHDA and SQIVND (reference sequence). Unmatched junction bases numbered 8, after V lost 5 bases and J lost 4 bases. The CDR3 runs 14 residues. The DNA for the CDR3 is TGTGCCAGTAGTCCTCGGGGGGTCGGGTACGAGCAGTACTTC. This sequence encodes CASSPRGVGYEQYF.

This clonotype was counted only a few times. This sequence joins TRBV29-1 and TRBJ2-1; unclear D gene. V lost 5 bases to trimming and J lost 6 bases, with 8 bases between them. The CDR3 has 11 amino acids. Germline CDR1 reads SQVTM; CDR2 reads ANQGSEA. The CDR3 DNA sequence: TGCAGCGTTCACGGCGGCAATGAGCAGTTCTTC. This sequence encodes CSVHGGNEQFF.

DNA for the CDR3: TGTGCCAGCTCCCGGGGCGGGAACCCACAAGAGACCCAGTACTTC. Residues: CASSRGGNPQETQYF. This rearrangement joins TRBV28 to TRBJ2-5; perhaps TRBD2 as D (6 bases). The ends were cut back, 8 bases at V and 2 bases at J, with 18 bases in the middle. CDR1 MDHEN and CDR2 SYDVKM come from the germline V gene. The CDR3 consists of 15 residues.

This clonotype showed up just a few times. The chain recombines TRBV7-6 with TRBJ2-7; D is uncertain. Trimming shortened V by 1 base and J by 3 bases, and 10 bases separated the two germline ends. Germline V gene sequence: CDR1 SGHVS, CDR2 FNYEAQ. The CDR3 is 14 residues long. The CDR3 DNA is TGTGCCAGCAGCTTAGGCCCAGGATACTACGAGCAGTACTTC. As protein: CASSLGPGYYEQYF.

The sample holds many counts of this clonotype. This chain joins TRBV27 and TRBJ2-3; 11 nucleotides align to TRBD2. CDR1 MNHEY and CDR2 SMNVEV come from the germline V gene (reference sequence). Trimming took 6 bases from V and 4 from J; bases not matched to a gene: 6. This CDR3 spans 15 amino acids. CDR3 nucleotide sequence: TGTGCCAGCAGCACACTAGCGGGAGAGGCAGATACGCAGTATTTT. The encoded protein is CASSTLAGEADTQYF.